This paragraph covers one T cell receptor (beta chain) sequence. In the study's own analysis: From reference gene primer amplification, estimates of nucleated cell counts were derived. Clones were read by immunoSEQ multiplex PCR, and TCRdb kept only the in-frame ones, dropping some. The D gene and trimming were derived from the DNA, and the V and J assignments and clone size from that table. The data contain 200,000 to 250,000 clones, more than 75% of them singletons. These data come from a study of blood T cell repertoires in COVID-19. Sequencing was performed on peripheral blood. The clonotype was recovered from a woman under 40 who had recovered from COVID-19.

The CDR3 region has the DNA TGCGCCAGCAGCTCAACCGCCGGGACAGGAAGCGTGGAGGTCGGGGAGCTGTTTTTT. It translates to CASSSTAGTGSVEVGELFF. The chain links TRBV5-1 to TRBJ2-2; 8 nucleotides line up with TRBD1. This CDR3 region has 19 residues. V lost 3 bases to trimming and J lost 7 bases; unmatched junction nucleotides: 20. Germline CDR1 is SGHRS and CDR2 is YFSETQ.